This T cell receptor (beta chain) came from a study of blood T cell repertoires in COVID-19 (dated by TCRdb to the early 2020s). Notes on the research overall: Samples from collaborators originated in the United States, Italy and Spain and spanned both the acute and convalescent phases of COVID-19. The prospective study material was composed of cDNA or gDNA derived from T cells, B-cell-depleted T cells, or PBMCs. Deeply sampled blood TCRbeta repertoires from subjects exposed to, actively infected with, or recovered from COVID-19 were included in the dataset. The repertoires were released in a freely available public database meant as a resource for research on the immune response to SARS-CoV-2. The samples were drawn from the first 160 participants of the ongoing ImmuneRACE study and from 950 to 1,500 subjects provided by 6 global collaborators. Nearly every sample came with metadata listing a de-identified subject ID, COVID-19 status, age in years and sex. Where HLA class I and class II types were available, the types were taken from metadata supplied by the sample provider, not from assay-based typing.

What the research found in general, with its limitations: Clinical and demographic metadata were provided uncurated, with the amount varying by source and participant.

TCRbeta CDR3 regions were amplified from genomic DNA by means of the immunoSEQ Assay, a bias-controlled multiplex PCR. The paper's data handling went like this. The number of nucleated cells in each sample was estimated from the amplification of reference gene primers within the assay. Sequence reads were collapsed and filtered to measure the absolute abundance of every unique TCRbeta CDR3 rearrangement. For each sample, productive Simpson clonality was calculated as the square root of Simpson's diversity index over productive rearrangements. The clones in this table, taken by TCRdb from immuneACCESS, are in-frame only. Not every clone is retained; where verified, under half of the shortfall comes from an unresolved V gene, and the cause of the rest is unknown. That table is the source of V, J and clone size, and D and trimming were worked out from the DNA. The sample records fewer than 200,000 clones, 87% of which are singletons. Of the sample, 1% to 1.5% falls within the top ten clones.

According to the germline V gene, CDR1 reads SGDLS and CDR2 reads YYNGEE. Deletion took 0 bases off V and 4 bases off J, with a span of 11 bases between the germline ends. Reading from cysteine to phenylalanine, the CDR3 counts 15 amino acids. The kept DNA is CDR3 alone, 45 bases in frame from the first base. Participants in the prospective study were aged about 18 to 95 years, lived in under 30 United States geographic areas, and enrolled through a virtual design. In the prospective study, cohorts were assigned on the basis of participant-reported clinical history obtained from a screening survey and a study questionnaire. In the prospective study, mobile phlebotomists collected whole blood, serum and a nasopharyngeal or oropharyngeal swab from each participant. Additional blood draws and questionnaires over a roughly two-month period could optionally be provided by prospective study participants. Before DNA extraction, prospective study blood samples were shipped either frozen or at room temperature.

As for this clone: The target of this receptor is not known. The record has no base qualities; no much larger clone is one base away.

Source material: PBMCs or T cells enriched from blood (not recorded which). The receptor was derived from a human donor with acute COVID-19. The donor label of this sample is uncertain. The chain employs TRBV9 and TRBJ1-3; TRBD1 could be the D gene, as 5 bases match. The CDR3 is CASSVAGDDGNTIYF. The nucleotides read TGTGCCAGCAGCGTAGCGGGGGACGACGGAAACACCATATATTTT.